This TCR beta chain was sequenced in a study of T cell clonotyping in hematopoietic cell transplantation. General study findings and limits: Pathologically expanded recipient clonotypes increased progressively from day 30 to day 180 as diversity fell.

TCRdb keeps only in-frame clones here, not all; method: immunoSEQ multiplex PCR. Of about 69,000 clones in the sample, just under 95% were seen once. Germline CDR1 and CDR2: SQVTM and ANQGSEA. The junction had 3 bases not matched to a gene; V was cut back by 5 bases and J by 4 bases. CDR3 size: 13 residues. As regards this clone: Antigen: not known.

The TCR was taken from a man aged 45-65 years in good health. Some clones in this sample may be carry-over from other donors' samples. The V gene is TRBV29-1, the J gene TRBJ2-2; 8 nucleotides agree with TRBD2. Sequenced sample: peripheral blood mononuclear cells. CDR3 region: CSVQREGTGELFF. DNA of the CDR3: TGCAGCGTTCAACGGGAGGGCACCGGGGAGCTGTTTTTT.